Listed below are T cell receptor beta chains from one sample, sequenced in a study of blood T cell repertoires in COVID-19. Profiled with immunoSEQ multiplex PCR; TCRdb holds only in-frame clones, not every one. The sample has approximately 150,000 clones, approximately 80% seen once. Specimen: peripheral blood. The source of these receptors is a human donor in a cohort sampled during active COVID-19. Each CDR3 is given with its conserved first and last residue. The order of the fields is J gene, D gene, V gene, clone size, CDR3 protein, CDR3 DNA. A D gene is named only where the DNA matches it firmly. Clone size is given for some rows only: seen once, a few or many times, or a class if the clone is expanded.

TRBJ2-1	TRBD2	TRBV7-2	-	CASSSGTKGYNEQFF	TGTGCCAGCAGCTCCGGGACTAAAGGCTACAATGAGCAGTTCTTC
TRBJ2-3	TRBD1	TRBV11-1	-	CASSKGQGMGDTQYF	TGTGCCAGCAGCAAGGGACAGGGGATGGGAGATACGCAGTATTTT
TRBJ2-3	-	TRBV20-1	-	CSASGRAGGSDTQYF	TGCAGTGCTAGTGGACGGGCTGGGGGGTCAGATACGCAGTATTTT
TRBJ1-6	TRBD1	TRBV27	-	CASSQQGGSPLHF	TGTGCCAGCAGTCAACAGGGGGGGTCACCCCTCCACTTT
TRBJ2-7	-	TRBV7-9	-	CASSLVLSEQYF	TGTGCCAGCAGCTTAGTCTTGTCCGAGCAGTACTTC
TRBJ1-3	-	TRBV9	-	CASSPQTAISGNTIYF	TGTGCCAGCAGCCCACAGACGGCTATCTCTGGAAACACCATATATTTT
TRBJ2-7	-	TRBV7-8	-	CASSLQSGGGSYEQYF	TGTGCCAGCAGCTTACAGTCGGGGGGCGGCTCCTACGAGCAGTACTTC
TRBJ1-3	-	TRBV5-1	few	CASSLGDTSSTIYF	TGCGCCAGCAGCTTGGGGGACACCTCTTCCACCATATATTTT
TRBJ1-3	TRBD1	TRBV3-1/TRBV3-2	few	CASSQGQGTGNTIYF	TGTGCCAGCAGCCAAGGACAGGGCACTGGAAACACCATATATTTT
TRBJ2-5	TRBD1	TRBV11-2	-	CASSLATGEETQYF	TGTGCCAGCAGCTTAGCTACAGGGGAGGAGACCCAGTACTTC
TRBJ2-2	-	TRBV10-1	-	CASSGQGRAGELFF	TGCGCCAGCAGTGGCCAGGGGAGAGCCGGGGAGCTGTTTTTT
TRBJ2-7	TRBD2	TRBV28	once	CASSPLAGRDEQYF	TGTGCCAGCAGCCCCTTAGCGGGAAGAGACGAGCAGTACTTC
TRBJ2-3	TRBD1	TRBV11-1	-	CASSPEGTANTDTQYF	TGTGCCAGCAGCCCTGAAGGGACAGCCAACACAGATACGCAGTATTTT
TRBJ2-7	-	TRBV7-8	-	CASSLWGRGHEQYF	TGTGCCAGCAGCTTATGGGGCAGGGGACACGAGCAGTACTTC
TRBJ2-7	TRBD2	TRBV28	few	CASREAGGSYEQYF	TGTGCCAGCAGAGAAGCGGGAGGCTCCTACGAGCAGTACTTC
TRBJ2-7	TRBD1	TRBV6-5	-	CASSYLTGTGLLEQYF	TGTGCCAGCAGTTATCTAACCGGGACAGGGCTCCTCGAGCAGTACTTC
TRBJ2-5	-	TRBV3-1/TRBV3-2	few	CASSQDRWGQLYF	TGTGCCAGCAGCCAAGATAGGTGGGGACAATTGTACTTC
TRBJ2-4	TRBD2	TRBV7-2	-	CASSSHRGLAELAKNIQYF	TGTGCCAGCAGCTCGCACCGGGGCCTAGCGGAGTTAGCCAAAAACATTCAGTACTTC
TRBJ2-1	TRBD2	TRBV11-2	few	CASSNRLAGYNEQFF	TGTGCCAGCAGCAATAGACTAGCGGGTTACAATGAGCAGTTCTTC
TRBJ2-3	TRBD2	TRBV28	few	CASTILAGTDTQYF	TGTGCCAGCACCATACTAGCGGGCACAGATACGCAGTATTTT
TRBJ2-7	-	TRBV20-1	-	CSALAYEQYF	TGCAGTGCTCTCGCCTACGAGCAGTACTTC
TRBJ1-5	-	TRBV7-8	once	CASSLDAGNQPQHF	TGTGCCAGCAGCTTAGACGCAGGAAATCAGCCCCAGCATTTT
TRBJ2-1	TRBD2	TRBV9	many	CASSVGGLGNEQFF	TGTGCCAGCAGCGTAGGGGGACTAGGAAATGAGCAGTTCTTC
TRBJ2-7	TRBD1	TRBV29-1	-	CSAGTGKAYEQYF	TGCAGCGCTGGGACAGGTAAAGCCTACGAGCAGTACTTC
TRBJ1-5	TRBD1	TRBV27	-	CASSHGTGRTQPQHF	TGTGCCAGCAGCCACGGGACAGGGCGGACTCAGCCCCAGCATTTT
TRBJ1-3	TRBD1	TRBV7-3	-	CASSLGTAYSGNTIYF	TGTGCCAGCAGCCTCGGGACAGCTTACTCTGGAAACACCATATATTTT
TRBJ1-5	-	TRBV19	few	CASSIEGEGSPHQPQHF	TGTGCCAGTAGTATAGAAGGCGAAGGGAGCCCACATCAGCCCCAGCATTTT
TRBJ2-7	-	TRBV9	-	CASSLSVGPLYEQYF	TGTGCCAGCAGCCTTAGCGTAGGCCCCCTCTACGAGCAGTACTTC
TRBJ2-7	-	TRBV28	-	CASSLFDRDYEQYF	TGTGCCAGCAGTTTATTTGACAGAGACTACGAGCAGTACTTC
TRBJ1-1	-	TRBV2	-	CASSENSQNTEAFF	TGTGCCAGCAGTGAAAACAGCCAGAACACTGAAGCTTTCTTT
TRBJ2-4	TRBD1	TRBV5-4	-	CASSIGTDQNIQYF	TGTGCCAGCAGCATAGGGACAGATCAAAACATTCAGTACTTC
TRBJ1-6	-	TRBV20-1	-	CSARGAGTYNSPLHF	TGCAGTGCTCGTGGAGCCGGGACCTATAATTCACCCCTCCACTTT
TRBJ2-5	-	TRBV28	-	CASSPSGRQETQYF	TGTGCCAGCAGTCCCTCGGGGAGGCAAGAGACCCAGTACTTC
TRBJ2-7	TRBD2	TRBV19	-	CASSGLAGYDEQYF	TGTGCCAGTAGCGGACTAGCGGGATACGACGAGCAGTACTTC
TRBJ2-4	-	TRBV21-1	once	CASSKKPPGQRAGGNIQYF	TGTGCCAGCAGCAAAAAGCCTCCGGGACAGAGGGCCGGGGGAAACATTCAGTACTTC
TRBJ2-5	-	TRBV5-1	once	CASSFWGGVDQGTQYF	TGCGCCAGCAGCTTTTGGGGGGGCGTGGACCAGGGGACCCAGTACTTC
TRBJ2-3	-	TRBV28	-	CASSFAGKTDTQYF	TGTGCCAGCAGTTTTGCGGGAAAAACAGATACGCAGTATTTT
TRBJ2-5	-	TRBV9	-	CASSVGSLPRGGQETQYF	TGTGCCAGCAGCGTAGGGTCGCTGCCCAGAGGGGGCCAAGAGACCCAGTACTTC
TRBJ1-1	-	TRBV19	-	CASSMVGRGAFTEAFF	TGTGCCAGTAGTATGGTCGGTCGGGGGGCTTTCACTGAAGCTTTCTTT
TRBJ2-7	TRBD1	TRBV5-4	-	CASRPDRASEQYF	TGTGCCAGCAGACCCGACAGGGCCTCCGAGCAGTACTTC
TRBJ1-1	-	TRBV28	-	CASTRLNTEAFF	TGTGCCAGTACCAGGTTGAACACTGAAGCTTTCTTT
TRBJ2-7	TRBD2	TRBV28	-	CASSFPAEGTSGMSSYEQYF	TGTGCCAGCAGTTTCCCTGCTGAGGGGACTAGCGGGATGAGCTCCTACGAGCAGTACTTC
TRBJ2-7	-	TRBV6-5	once	CASSYSITGAYEQYF	TGTGCCAGCAGTTACTCGATTACAGGAGCCTACGAGCAGTACTTC
TRBJ2-7	TRBD1	TRBV27	-	CASSAGTGEGREQYF	TGTGCCAGCAGTGCCGGGACAGGGGAGGGAAGGGAGCAGTACTTC
TRBJ2-5	TRBD2	TRBV6-5	-	CASHSGGGGETQYF	TGTGCCAGCCATAGCGGGGGAGGGGGAGAGACCCAGTACTTC
TRBJ2-7	TRBD2	TRBV29-1	-	CSALPAGAPYEQYF	TGCAGCGCACTCCCAGCGGGAGCCCCTTACGAGCAGTACTTC
TRBJ2-7	-	TRBV5-5	few	CASRDSILYEQYF	TGTGCCAGCAGAGACTCAATACTCTACGAGCAGTACTTC
TRBJ2-4	TRBD2	TRBV15	-	CATSRTRLAENIQYF	TGTGCCACCAGCAGAACTCGACTAGCCGAAAACATTCAGTACTTC
TRBJ1-2	-	TRBV7-8	-	CASSPRTAYGYTF	TGTGCCAGCAGTCCCAGGACTGCGTATGGCTACACCTTC
TRBJ1-1	-	TRBV16	-	CASSQWTLNTEAFF	TGTGCCAGCAGCCAGTGGACACTGAACACTGAAGCTTTCTTT
TRBJ1-2	TRBD1	TRBV28	-	CASSTGQGIYGYTF	TGTGCCAGCAGCACGGGACAGGGGATCTATGGCTACACCTTC
TRBJ1-5	TRBD1	TRBV24-1	-	CATSDRTGGNQPQHF	TGTGCCACCAGTGATCGTACAGGGGGCAATCAGCCCCAGCATTTT
TRBJ2-7	TRBD2	TRBV7-8	-	CASSLMGGGRPEQYF	TGTGCCAGCAGCTTAATGGGGGGCGGGAGGCCCGAGCAGTACTTC